Each of the 15 T cell receptor beta chains below was sequenced from the same sample in a study of cytomegalovirus exposure and HLA in healthy donors. 60 Vbeta and 13 Jbeta primers were used in PCR. Repertoires were generated with immunoSEQ multiplex PCR, while TCRdb's copy carries only in-frame clones and drops some. The data hold some 44,000 clones, with roughly 47% observed a single time. Sequenced material: PBMCs. The receptor source for this set is a human donor in good health.

The rearrangement joins TRBV12-2 to TRBJ2-2; the table gives TRBD2 as D, unverified against the DNA. TRBV12-2 is classified as a pseudogene. CDR3 length: 16 residues. CDR3 sequence (DNA): TGTGCAAGTCGCTTAGGGGGGACTAATAGAGTCGGGGAGCTGTTTTTT. It codes for CASRLGGTNRVGELFF.

In this sample, this clone turned up a few times. The chain couples TRBV6-1 to TRBJ2-7, with 8 bases lining up with TRBD1. V gave up 2 bases and J gave up 6 bases; unmatched junction bases: 3. This CDR3 comprises 13 residues. Germline V gene sequence: CDR1 MNHNS, CDR2 SASEGT. The CDR3 here is CASSEMGQAEQYF. The CDR3 DNA reads as TGTGCCAGCAGTGAAATGGGACAGGCCGAGCAGTACTTC.

Concerning this clone: Germline is not matched at one junction end, which may reflect a read error. The chain couples TRBV19 to TRBJ1-6, with D unclear. Germline V lookup: CDR1 LNHDA, CDR2 SQIVND (reference sequence). The CDR3 extends over 16 amino acids. The CDR3 reads CASSPGFFAYNSALHF. In DNA, the CDR3 is TGTGCCAGTAGCCCGGGATTCTTCGCCTATAATTCAGCCCTCCACTTT.

In DNA, the CDR3 is TGCGCCAGCAGCTTGTTGACTACGAGGGGGCGCGCCGGGGAGCTGTTTTTT. It yields the protein CASSLLTTRGRAGELFF. V and J are TRBV5-1 and TRBJ2-2; 7 bases align to TRBD1. J gave up 6 bases and V 1 base, and 12 bases lay outside the gene matches. The CDR3 is 17 residues long. The germline V gene encodes CDR1 SGHRS and CDR2 YFSETQ. Full variable domain (remainder filled in from reference TRBV5-1 and TRBJ2-2): KAGVTQTPRYLIKTRGQQVTLSCSPISGHRSVSWYQQTPGQGLQFLFEYFSETQRNKGNFPGRFSGRQFSNSRSEMNVSTLELGDSALYLCASSLLTTRGRAGELFFGEGSRLTVL.

V is TRBV11-1 and J is TRBJ2-1, with a possible D match to TRBD1 (5 bases). The germline V gene encodes CDR1 SGHAT and CDR2 FQDESV (reference sequence). Deletions cut 5 bases from V and 8 bases from J, with 16 bases between. This CDR3 comprises 14 residues. CDR3 sequence: CASSPQVGPDEQFF. CDR3 nucleotide sequence: TGTGCCAGCAGCCCCCAGGTGGGGCCAGATGAGCAGTTCTTC. Drawing the rest from reference TRBV11-1 and TRBJ2-1, the complete variable domain is EAEVAQSPRYKITEKSQAVAFWCDPISGHATLYWYRQILGQGPELLVQFQDESVVDDSQLPKDRFSAERLKGVDSTLKIQPAELGDSAMYLCASSPQVGPDEQFFGPGTRLTVL.

This clone was observed a handful of times. This chain uses TRBV6-6 with TRBJ1-1; D is perhaps TRBD1 (5 bases). V dropped 6 bases and J dropped 1 base, with 12 bases sitting between them. CDR3 length equals 14 residues. The germline gives CDR1 MNHNY, CDR2 SVGAGI (reference sequence). CDR3 loop: CASSPAGGNTEAFF. Written as DNA, the CDR3 is TGTGCCAGCAGCCCCGCGGGGGGGAACACTGAAGCTTTCTTT.

The chain joins TRBV6-5 to TRBJ2-2; D uncertain. This CDR3 region has 11 residues. Germline V gives CDR1 MNHEY, CDR2 SVGAGI. Trimming pared 4 bases from V and 7 bases from J, leaving 4 bases between. Here the CDR3 DNA reads TGTGCCAGCAGTTCCGTCGGGGAGCTGTTTTTT. This codes for CASSSVGELFF.

The chain uses TRBV9 and TRBJ2-2, with D unclear. The CDR3 is 12 amino acids. V was pared by 4 bases and J by 6 bases, with 7 bases between. From germline, CDR1 is SGDLS and CDR2 YYNGEE. CDR3 DNA: TGTGCCAGCAGCCTACCCCCCGGGGAGCTGTTTTTT. Translating it yields CASSLPPGELFF.

The chain links TRBV6-6 to TRBJ2-5; D not resolved. CDR3 length equals 11 residues. Trimming left V 5 bases short and J 7 bases short, with 8 bases between. Germline lookup yields CDR1 MNHNY and CDR2 SVGAGI (reference sequence). The CDR3 sequence is CASSERLTQYF. In DNA, the CDR3 is TGTGCCAGCAGTGAACGGTTGACCCAGTACTTC.

A note on this clone: This sample includes further DNA sequences coding for the same CDR3. The V gene is TRBV15, the J gene TRBJ2-7; possible D gene TRBD1, 5 bases. CDR3 length: 14 residues. With 3 bases removed from V and 0 bases from J, the gap between germline ends came to 9 bases. The germline gives CDR1 LNHNV, CDR2 YYDKDF (reference sequence). CDR3: CATSRDQGSYEQYF. Here the CDR3 DNA reads TGTGCCACCAGCAGGGATCAGGGCTCCTACGAGCAGTACTTC. Full variable domain (rest looked up from reference TRBV15 and TRBJ2-7): DAMVIQNPRYQVTQFGKPVTLSCSQTLNHNVMYWYQQKSSQAPKLLFHYYDKDFNNEADTPDNFQSRRPNTSFCFLDIRSPGLGDTAMYLCATSRDQGSYEQYFGPGTRLTVT.

In this sample, this clone turned up a few times. This chain links TRBV18 with TRBJ2-1, with no clear D. Trimming took 2 bases from V and 0 from J, leaving 14 bases between them. CDR1 is KGHSH, CDR2 LQKENI, per germline. CDR3 length: 17 amino acids. The CDR3 sequence: CASSPIARRSSYNEQFF. DNA of the CDR3: TGTGCCAGCTCACCAATTGCACGCCGGAGCTCCTACAATGAGCAGTTCTTC.

The chain joins TRBV6-5 to TRBJ1-2, with D possibly TRBD1 on 5 matching bases. Trimming shortened V by 7 bases and J by 12 bases, and 18 bases separated the two germline ends. This CDR3 is 12 amino acids long. Germline CDR1 and CDR2: MNHEY and SVGAGI. The CDR3 DNA is TGTGCCAGCACCCGACGACAGAAACAGAACACCTTC. Translated, it gives CASTRRQKQNTF.

The rearrangement uses TRBV6-5 and TRBJ1-4; TRBD1 matches at 9 bases. Per the germline V gene, CDR1 is MNHEY and CDR2 is SVGAGI. With 6 bases clipped from V and 7 bases from J, the junction kept 9 bases outside the gene matches. The CDR3 loop spans 15 amino acids. As DNA, the CDR3 is TGTGCCAGCAGAACAGGACAGGGGCTGGGTGAAAAACTGTTTTTT. Amino acids: CASRTGQGLGEKLFF.

This clone appeared many times. This chain joins TRBV7-2 and TRBJ2-7; TRBD2 agrees at 8 bases. The CDR3 has 12 residues. Germline trimming cut 6 bases from V and 4 bases from J; bases unmatched to any gene: 2. CDR1 is SGHTA, CDR2 FQGNSA, per germline. CDR3 sequence: CASSPGGYEQYF. DNA for the CDR3: TGTGCCAGCAGTCCGGGGGGGTACGAGCAGTACTTC.

The chain couples TRBV5-1 to TRBJ2-1; D uncertain. Germline CDR1 reads SGHRS; CDR2 reads YFSETQ. V shed 0 bases and J shed 9 bases, with 13 bases lying between them. CDR3 length: 14 residues. Written as DNA, the CDR3 is TGCGCCAGCAGCTTGGCCGTGAATGAGGTTGAGCAGTTCTTC. Protein product: CASSLAVNEVEQFF. Full variable domain (remainder filled in from reference TRBV5-1 and TRBJ2-1): KAGVTQTPRYLIKTRGQQVTLSCSPISGHRSVSWYQQTPGQGLQFLFEYFSETQRNKGNFPGRFSGRQFSNSRSEMNVSTLELGDSALYLCASSLAVNEVEQFFGPGTRLTVL.